Listed below are T cell receptor beta chains from one sample, sequenced in a study of T-cell memory formation after mild COVID-19. MiXCR, applied by TCRdb to the 5' RACE reads, yields one record per CDR3 protein. Of about 130,000 distinct CDR3 sequences detected, roughly 6% appear once; the ten largest clones hold roughly 2.2%. The material sequenced was PBMCs or a T cell subset sorted from them (not recorded which). Receptors were obtained from an adult woman who had mild COVID-19 (a few samples of this study predate the infection). Cell type and time point are not known. CDR3s include the opening cysteine and the closing phenylalanine or tryptophan. Fields, in order: J gene, V gene, clone size, CDR3 protein. Expanded clones get a size class; other rows say once, few or many, or leave the size out.

J: TRBJ1-2; V: TRBV4-2; size: -; CDR3: CASSQGTFDYGYTF
J: TRBJ1-5; V: TRBV6-2/TRBV6-3; size: -; CDR3: CASAGTGGRQPQHF
J: TRBJ2-2; V: TRBV18; size: -; CDR3: CASSPNDIGVNTGELFF
J: TRBJ2-1; V: TRBV24-1; size: -; CDR3: CATSDSLAGDNNEQFF
J: TRBJ2-5; V: TRBV6-5; size: few; CDR3: CASRLTSQETQYF
J: TRBJ2-1; V: TRBV6-5; size: many; CDR3: CASRNPGTTEEQFF
J: TRBJ2-7; V: TRBV6-5; size: few; CDR3: CASRRTGPSYEQYF
J: TRBJ1-1; V: TRBV10-3; size: -; CDR3: CAISEWGSRGREAFF
J: TRBJ2-7; V: TRBV20-1; size: few; CDR3: CSASVGSGTYEQYF
J: TRBJ2-5; V: TRBV12-3/TRBV12-4; size: -; CDR3: CASTTWSGQETQYF
J: TRBJ2-7; V: TRBV29-1; size: many; CDR3: CSGGYGLLEQYF
J: TRBJ2-3; V: TRBV18; size: -; CDR3: CASSPVRQSWLEADTQYF
J: TRBJ2-7; V: TRBV14; size: -; CDR3: CASSRTSGSSYEQYF
J: TRBJ1-1; V: TRBV19; size: few; CDR3: CASNWQLNTEAFF
J: TRBJ2-2; V: TRBV7-8; size: few; CDR3: CASSPSRGLAGVSGELFF
J: TRBJ1-2; V: TRBV10-3; size: few; CDR3: CASRETANYGYTF
J: TRBJ1-2; V: TRBV12-3/TRBV12-4; size: -; CDR3: CASSLVQGSGYTF
J: TRBJ2-7; V: TRBV3-1; size: -; CDR3: CASSSLPGTITGEQYF
J: TRBJ2-7; V: TRBV20-1; size: many; CDR3: CSARSGFEQYF
J: TRBJ2-7; V: TRBV5-1; size: -; CDR3: CASSLVSGVSSYEQYF
J: TRBJ2-7; V: TRBV10-3; size: few; CDR3: CAISESLLSDRAYEQYF
J: TRBJ2-4; V: TRBV10-3; size: -; CDR3: CAISELLVLPKNIQYF
J: TRBJ2-1; V: TRBV18; size: many; CDR3: CASSPGLAGFGDEQFF
J: TRBJ1-1; V: TRBV12-3/TRBV12-4; size: -; CDR3: CASREQGMANTEAFF
J: TRBJ2-3; V: TRBV7-9; size: -; CDR3: CASLAASTDTQYF
J: TRBJ2-7; V: TRBV5-1; size: many; CDR3: CASRGTGYEQYF
J: TRBJ2-5; V: TRBV5-1; size: few; CDR3: CASSWTPTGAEETQYF
J: TRBJ2-3; V: TRBV5-1; size: many; CDR3: CASSLGGDGTDTQYF
J: TRBJ1-1; V: TRBV6-5; size: few; CDR3: CASSVNMNTEAFF
J: TRBJ1-3; V: TRBV25-1; size: -; CDR3: CASSEIISGNTIYF
J: TRBJ2-3; V: TRBV14; size: -; CDR3: CASRVTGGRTDTQYF
J: TRBJ2-2; V: TRBV5-1; size: many; CDR3: CASSLAPWSGAKNTGELFF
J: TRBJ1-2; V: TRBV4-3; size: -; CDR3: CASSQDVAGTAYGYTF
J: TRBJ2-5; V: TRBV7-8; size: many; CDR3: CASSLAHRPALTAETQYF
J: TRBJ1-1; V: TRBV6-1; size: few; CDR3: CASSEAGGRAEAFF
J: TRBJ2-7; V: TRBV12-3/TRBV12-4; size: many; CDR3: CASSFSQRSYEQYF
J: TRBJ2-1; V: TRBV7-2; size: few; CDR3: CASSLLRAKKYNEQFF
J: TRBJ2-2; V: TRBV4-1; size: few; CDR3: CASSQEGQGVITGELFF
J: TRBJ1-1; V: TRBV10-3; size: few; CDR3: CAIRAPGQGSTEAFF
J: TRBJ2-7; V: TRBV5-1; size: many; CDR3: CASSLDPAGVSYEQYF
J: TRBJ2-1; V: TRBV29-1; size: few; CDR3: CSASAGTGPHLTYNEQFF
J: TRBJ2-3; V: TRBV7-2; size: -; CDR3: CASSLAPSGKVADTQYF
J: TRBJ1-1; V: TRBV29-1; size: many; CDR3: CSVARRVSNTEAFF
J: TRBJ1-2; V: TRBV28; size: few; CDR3: CASSLREGYGYTF
J: TRBJ2-5; V: TRBV20-1; size: -; CDR3: CSAKDYRGLGRETQYF
J: TRBJ1-1; V: TRBV5-1; size: -; CDR3: CASSSRTDRNTEAFF